This entry features one TCR beta chain sequence. These data belong to a study of T cell changes during pregnancy in multiple sclerosis. CDR1 is SQVTM and CDR2 is ANQGSEA in the germline V gene. The length of the CDR3 is 10 residues. V shed 7 bases and J 4 bases; nucleotides not matched to a gene: 0. Generated by immunoSEQ multiplex PCR, the TCRdb table keeps only in-frame clones and is missing some. The sample has about 36,000 clones; 88% are singletons. This clonotype was sampled from a female donor with multiple sclerosis, enrolled in a pregnancy study. The sample consisted of CD4+ T cells from peripheral blood mononuclear cells, taken in the first trimester of pregnancy. V usage is TRBV29-1 and J usage is TRBJ2-5, with 7 bases matching TRBD2. The CDR3 nucleotides read TGCAGCGCGGGGGGAGAGACCCAGTACTTC. Its translation is CSAGGETQYF.